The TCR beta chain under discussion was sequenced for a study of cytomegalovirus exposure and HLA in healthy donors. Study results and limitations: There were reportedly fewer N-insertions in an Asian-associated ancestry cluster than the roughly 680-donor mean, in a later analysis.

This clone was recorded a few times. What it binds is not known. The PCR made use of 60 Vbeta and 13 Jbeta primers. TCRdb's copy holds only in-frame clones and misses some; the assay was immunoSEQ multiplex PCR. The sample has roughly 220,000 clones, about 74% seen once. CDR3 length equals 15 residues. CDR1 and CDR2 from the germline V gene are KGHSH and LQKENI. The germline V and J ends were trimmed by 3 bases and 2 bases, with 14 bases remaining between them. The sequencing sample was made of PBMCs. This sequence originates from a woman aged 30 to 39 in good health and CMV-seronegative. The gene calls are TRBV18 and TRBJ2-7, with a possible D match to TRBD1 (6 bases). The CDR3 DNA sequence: TGTGCCAGCTCACCCCGTTGGACAGAAACCTACGAGCAGTACTTC. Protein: CASSPRWTETYEQYF.